The source of this T cell receptor beta chain is a study of T cells in localized non-small cell lung cancer. This CDR3 is 13 amino acids long. Germline CDR1 SQVTM, CDR2 ANQGSEA. The V gene lost 3 bases and the J gene lost 2 bases, with 9 bases spanning the gap. This table comes from immunoSEQ multiplex PCR, and its TCRdb copy is limited to in-frame clones, with some not included. Here the sample spans about 39,000 clones, roughly 80% being singletons. The TCR was taken from a woman aged 40 to 75 with stage II squamous cell lung carcinoma. The V and J genes are TRBV29-1 and TRBJ2-3; D not certain. Sequencing was performed on PBMCs, taken before any cancer treatment. Written as DNA, the CDR3 is TGCAGCGTTGACGCTAGTTACACAGATACGCAGTATTTT. Protein: CSVDASYTDTQYF.